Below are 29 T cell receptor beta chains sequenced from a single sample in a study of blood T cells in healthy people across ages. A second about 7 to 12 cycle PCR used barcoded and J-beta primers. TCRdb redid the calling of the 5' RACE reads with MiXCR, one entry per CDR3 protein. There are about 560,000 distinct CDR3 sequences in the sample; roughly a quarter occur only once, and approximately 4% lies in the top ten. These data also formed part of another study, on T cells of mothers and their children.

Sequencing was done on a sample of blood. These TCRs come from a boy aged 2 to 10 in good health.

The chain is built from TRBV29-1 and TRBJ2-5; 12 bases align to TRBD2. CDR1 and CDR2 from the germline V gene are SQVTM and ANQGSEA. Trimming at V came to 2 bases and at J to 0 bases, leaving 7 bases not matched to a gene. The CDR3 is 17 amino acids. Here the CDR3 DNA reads TGCAGCGTTGAACCGGGACTAGCGGGCCCGAACCAAGAGACCCAGTACTTC. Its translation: CSVEPGLAGPNQETQYF.

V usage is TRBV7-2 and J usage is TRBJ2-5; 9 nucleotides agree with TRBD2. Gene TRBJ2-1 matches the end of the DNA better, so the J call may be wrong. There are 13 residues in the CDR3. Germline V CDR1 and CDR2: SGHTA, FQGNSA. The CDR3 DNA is TGTGCCAGCAGCTCCTCTAGCGGGACTGAGCAGTTCTTC. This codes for CASSSSSGTEQFF.

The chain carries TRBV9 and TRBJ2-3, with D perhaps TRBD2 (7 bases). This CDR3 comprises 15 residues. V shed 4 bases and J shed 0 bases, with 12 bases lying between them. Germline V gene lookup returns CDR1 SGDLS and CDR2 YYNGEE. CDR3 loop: CASSRGGGSTDTQYF. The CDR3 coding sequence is TGTGCCAGCAGCCGAGGGGGGGGTAGCACAGATACGCAGTATTTT.

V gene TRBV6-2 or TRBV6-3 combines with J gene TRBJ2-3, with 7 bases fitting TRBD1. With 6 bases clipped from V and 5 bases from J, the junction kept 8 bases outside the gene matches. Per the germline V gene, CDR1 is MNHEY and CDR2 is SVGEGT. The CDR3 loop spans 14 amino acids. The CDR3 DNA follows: TGTGCCAGCAGACAGGACAGGATGGGAGATACGCAGTATTTT. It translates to CASRQDRMGDTQYF.

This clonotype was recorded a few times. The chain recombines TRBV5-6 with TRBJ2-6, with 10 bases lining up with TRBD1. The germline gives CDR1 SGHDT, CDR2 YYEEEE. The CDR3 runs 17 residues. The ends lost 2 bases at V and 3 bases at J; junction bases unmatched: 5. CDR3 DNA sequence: TGTGCCAGCAGCTTAAGACAGGGGGCGAGTGGGGCCAACGTCCTGACTTTC. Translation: CASSLRQGASGANVLTF. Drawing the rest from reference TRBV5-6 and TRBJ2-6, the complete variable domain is DAGVTQSPTHLIKTRGQQVTLRCSPKSGHDTVSWYQQALGQGPQFIFQYYEEEERQRGNFPDRFSGHQFPNYSSELNVNALLLGDSALYLCASSLRQGASGANVLTFGAGSRLTVL.

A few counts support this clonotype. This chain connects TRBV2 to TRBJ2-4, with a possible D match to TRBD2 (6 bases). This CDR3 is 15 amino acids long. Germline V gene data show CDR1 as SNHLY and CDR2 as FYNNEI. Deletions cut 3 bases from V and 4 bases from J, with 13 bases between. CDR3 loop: CASSEEWGEKNIQYF. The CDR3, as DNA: TGTGCCAGCAGTGAGGAATGGGGGGAAAAAAACATTCAGTACTTC.

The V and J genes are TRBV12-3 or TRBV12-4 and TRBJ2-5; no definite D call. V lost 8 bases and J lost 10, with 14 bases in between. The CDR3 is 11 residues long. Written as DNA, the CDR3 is TGTGCCAGCGGCCTTCCGCTTGACCAGTACTTC. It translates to CASGLPLDQYF.

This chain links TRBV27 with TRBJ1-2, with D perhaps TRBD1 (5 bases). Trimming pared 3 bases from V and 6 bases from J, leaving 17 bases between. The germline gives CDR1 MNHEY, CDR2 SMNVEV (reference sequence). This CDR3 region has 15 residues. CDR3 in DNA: TGTGCCAGCAGTTTCTCCCTGCAGGGATATAATGGCTACACCTTC. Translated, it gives CASSFSLQGYNGYTF.

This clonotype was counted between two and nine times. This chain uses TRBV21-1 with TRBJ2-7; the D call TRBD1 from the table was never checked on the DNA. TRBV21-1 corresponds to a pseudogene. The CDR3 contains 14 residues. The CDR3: CASSPRGGPYEQYF. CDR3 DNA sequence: TGTGCCAGCAGCCCCCGTGGGGGGCCCTACGAGCAGTACTTC.

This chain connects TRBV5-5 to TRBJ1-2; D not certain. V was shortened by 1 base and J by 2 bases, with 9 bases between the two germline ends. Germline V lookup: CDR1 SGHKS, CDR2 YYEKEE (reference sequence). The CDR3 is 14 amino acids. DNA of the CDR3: TGTGCCAGCAGCTTGATCGCGGGCAACTATGGCTACACCTTC. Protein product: CASSLIAGNYGYTF.

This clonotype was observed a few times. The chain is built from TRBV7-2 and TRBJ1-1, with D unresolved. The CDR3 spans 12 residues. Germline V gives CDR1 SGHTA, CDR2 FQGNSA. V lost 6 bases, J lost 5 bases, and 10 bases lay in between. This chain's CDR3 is CASSWGGTEAFF. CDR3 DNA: TGTGCCAGCAGTTGGGGAGGGACTGAAGCTTTCTTT. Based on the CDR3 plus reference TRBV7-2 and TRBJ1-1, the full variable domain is GAGVSQSPSNKVTEKGKDVELRCDPISGHTALYWYRQSLGQGLEFLIYFQGNSAPDKSGLPSDRFSAERTGGSVSTLTIQRTQQEDSAVYLCASSWGGTEAFFGQGTRLTVV.

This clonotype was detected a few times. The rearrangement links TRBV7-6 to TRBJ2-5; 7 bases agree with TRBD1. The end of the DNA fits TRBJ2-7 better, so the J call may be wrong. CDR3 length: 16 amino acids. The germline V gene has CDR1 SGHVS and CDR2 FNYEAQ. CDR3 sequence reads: CASSLGQDGGSYEQYF. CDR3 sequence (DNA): TGTGCCAGCAGCCTCGGACAGGATGGGGGTTCCTACGAGCAGTACTTC.

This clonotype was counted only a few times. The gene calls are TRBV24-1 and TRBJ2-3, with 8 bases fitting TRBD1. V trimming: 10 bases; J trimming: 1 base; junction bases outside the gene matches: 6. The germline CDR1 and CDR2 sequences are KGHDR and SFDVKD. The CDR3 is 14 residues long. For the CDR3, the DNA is TGTGCCACTGGACAGGGAAGAGGCACAGATACGCAGTATTTT. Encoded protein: CATGQGRGTDTQYF.

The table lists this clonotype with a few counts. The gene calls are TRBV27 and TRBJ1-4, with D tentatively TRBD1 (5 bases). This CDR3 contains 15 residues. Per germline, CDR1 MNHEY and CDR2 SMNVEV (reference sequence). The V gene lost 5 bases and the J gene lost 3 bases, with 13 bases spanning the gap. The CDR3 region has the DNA TGTGCCAGCAGTACAAATTGGGGGTCTAATGAAAAACTGTTTTTT. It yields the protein CASSTNWGSNEKLFF.

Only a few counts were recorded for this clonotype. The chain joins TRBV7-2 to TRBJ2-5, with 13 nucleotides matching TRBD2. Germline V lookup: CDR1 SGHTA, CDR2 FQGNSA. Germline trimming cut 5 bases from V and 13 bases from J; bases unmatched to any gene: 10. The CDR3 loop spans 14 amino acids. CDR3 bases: TGTGCCAGCAGCCCTGTCACTAGCGGGAGGGTATGGTACTTC. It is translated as CASSPVTSGRVWYF.

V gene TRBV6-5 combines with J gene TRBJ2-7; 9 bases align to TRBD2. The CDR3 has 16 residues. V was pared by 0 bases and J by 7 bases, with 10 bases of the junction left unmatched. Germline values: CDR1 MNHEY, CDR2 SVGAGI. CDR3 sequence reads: CASSYSGTSGSREQYF. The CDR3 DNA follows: TGTGCCAGCAGTTACTCAGGCACTAGCGGGTCGAGGGAGCAGTACTTC.

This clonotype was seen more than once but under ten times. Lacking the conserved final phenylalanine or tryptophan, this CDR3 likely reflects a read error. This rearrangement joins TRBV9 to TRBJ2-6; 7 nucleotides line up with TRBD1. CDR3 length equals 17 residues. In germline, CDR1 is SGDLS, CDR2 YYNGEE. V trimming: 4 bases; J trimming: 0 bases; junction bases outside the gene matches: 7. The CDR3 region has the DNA TGTGCCAGCAGCACCCGACAGGGATACTCTGGGGCCAACGTCCTGACTCTC. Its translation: CASSTRQGYSGANVLTL.

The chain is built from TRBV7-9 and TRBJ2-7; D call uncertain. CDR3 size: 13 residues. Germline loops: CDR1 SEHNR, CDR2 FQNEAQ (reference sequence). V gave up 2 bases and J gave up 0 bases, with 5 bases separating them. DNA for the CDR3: TGTGCCAGCAGCTTACCGACCTCCTACGAGCAGTACTTC. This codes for CASSLPTSYEQYF.

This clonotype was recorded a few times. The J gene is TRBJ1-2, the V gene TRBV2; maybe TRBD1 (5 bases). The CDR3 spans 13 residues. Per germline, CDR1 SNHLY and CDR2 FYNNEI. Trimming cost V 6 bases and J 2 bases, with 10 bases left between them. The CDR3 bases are TGTGCCAGCAGCACGGGGCTAAACTATGGCTACACCTTC. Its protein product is CASSTGLNYGYTF.

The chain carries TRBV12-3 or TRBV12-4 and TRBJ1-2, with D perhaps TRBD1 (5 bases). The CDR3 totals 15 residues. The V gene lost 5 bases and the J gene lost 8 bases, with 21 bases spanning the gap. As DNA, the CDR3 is TGTGCCAGCAGTCGTACCGGGGCGAATTTGGAAGGCTACACCTTC. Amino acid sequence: CASSRTGANLEGYTF.

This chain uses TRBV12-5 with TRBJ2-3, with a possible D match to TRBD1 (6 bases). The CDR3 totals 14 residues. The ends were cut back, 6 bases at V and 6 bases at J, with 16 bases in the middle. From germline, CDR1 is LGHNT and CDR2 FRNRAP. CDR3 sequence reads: CASGGALPLDTQYF. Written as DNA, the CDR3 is TGTGCTAGTGGGGGGGCCCTCCCGCTGGATACGCAGTATTTT.

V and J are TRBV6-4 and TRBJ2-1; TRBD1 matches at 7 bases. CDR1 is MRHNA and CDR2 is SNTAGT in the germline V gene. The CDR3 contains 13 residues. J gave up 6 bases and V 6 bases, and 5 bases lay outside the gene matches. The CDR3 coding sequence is TGTGCCAGCAGCGCTACAGGGGCCAATGAGCAGTTCTTC. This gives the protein CASSATGANEQFF.

Here the CDR3 DNA reads TGCAGTGCTTCCCCCCTGGGAGGGCGCACAGATACGCAGTATTTT. Protein sequence: CSASPLGGRTDTQYF. The J gene is TRBJ2-3, the V gene TRBV20-1, with 7 bases lining up with TRBD2. Unmatched junction bases numbered 9, after V lost 5 bases and J lost 1 base. Germline CDR1 is DFQATT and CDR2 is SNEGSKA (reference sequence). CDR3 length: 15 amino acids.

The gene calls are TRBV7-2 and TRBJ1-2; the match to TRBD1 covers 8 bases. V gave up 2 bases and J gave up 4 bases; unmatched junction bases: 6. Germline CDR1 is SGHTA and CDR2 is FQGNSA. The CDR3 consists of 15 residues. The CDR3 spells CASSLSPGGGYGYTF. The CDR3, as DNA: TGTGCCAGCAGCTTATCTCCAGGGGGCGGCTATGGCTACACCTTC.

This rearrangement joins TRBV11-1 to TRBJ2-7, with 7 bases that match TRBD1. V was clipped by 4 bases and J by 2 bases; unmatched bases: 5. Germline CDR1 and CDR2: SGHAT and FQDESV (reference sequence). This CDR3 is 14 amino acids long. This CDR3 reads CASSSDRFAYEQYF. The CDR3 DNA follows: TGTGCCAGCAGCTCGGACAGGTTCGCCTACGAGCAGTACTTC. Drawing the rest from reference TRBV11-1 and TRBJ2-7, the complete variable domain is EAEVAQSPRYKITEKSQAVAFWCDPISGHATLYWYRQILGQGPELLVQFQDESVVDDSQLPKDRFSAERLKGVDSTLKIQPAELGDSAMYLCASSSDRFAYEQYFGPGTRLTVT.

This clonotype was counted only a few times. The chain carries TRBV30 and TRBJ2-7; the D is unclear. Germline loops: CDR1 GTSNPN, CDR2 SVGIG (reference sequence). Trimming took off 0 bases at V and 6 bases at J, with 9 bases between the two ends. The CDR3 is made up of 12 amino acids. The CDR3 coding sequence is TGTGCCTGGAGTGTACCAGATCTCGAGCAGTACTTC. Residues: CAWSVPDLEQYF.

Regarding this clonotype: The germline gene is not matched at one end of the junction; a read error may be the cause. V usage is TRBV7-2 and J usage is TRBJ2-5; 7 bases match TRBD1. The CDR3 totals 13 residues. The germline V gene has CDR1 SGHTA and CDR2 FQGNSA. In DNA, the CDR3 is TGTGCCAGCAGCGGACAGGTCCAAGGGACCCAGTACTTC. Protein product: CASSGQVQGTQYF.

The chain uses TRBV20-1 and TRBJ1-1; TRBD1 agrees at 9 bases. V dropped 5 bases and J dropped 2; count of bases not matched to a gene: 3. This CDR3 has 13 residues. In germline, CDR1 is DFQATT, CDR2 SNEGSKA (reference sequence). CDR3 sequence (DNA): TGCAGTGCTCGACAGGGGGTAAACACTGAAGCTTTCTTT. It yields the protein CSARQGVNTEAFF.

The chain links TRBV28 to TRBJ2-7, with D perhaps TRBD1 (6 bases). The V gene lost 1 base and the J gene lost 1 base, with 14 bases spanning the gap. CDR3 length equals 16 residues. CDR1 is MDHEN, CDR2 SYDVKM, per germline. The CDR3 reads CASSLSTAGVSYEQYF. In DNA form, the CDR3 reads TGTGCCAGCAGTTTATCGACCGCAGGGGTTTCCTACGAGCAGTACTTC.